The rows below give T cell receptor beta chains drawn from one sample of a study of T cell responses to AZD1222 COVID-19 vaccine. TCRdb's copy holds only in-frame clones and misses some; the assay was immunoSEQ multiplex PCR. The profile covers about 59,000 clones, with roughly 84% appearing a single time and around 6.6% taken by the ten largest. The sample here was peripheral blood, taken on day 0 of AZD1222 vaccination. The receptors come from an adult in good health. CDR3s include the opening cysteine and the closing phenylalanine or tryptophan. D genes are given only for firm matches. Clone size is given for some rows only: seen once, a few or many times, or a class if the clone is expanded.

TRBJ1-1 - - TRBV6-2/TRBV6-3 TGTGCCAGCAGCTACTCGGGTGGGAACACTGAAGCTTTCTTT CASSYSGGNTEAFF
TRBJ1-1 TRBD1 once TRBV7-9 TGTGCCAGCAGCTTAGAACAGGGGGCCGTAGCTTTCTTT CASSLEQGAVAFF
TRBJ2-5 TRBD2 - TRBV3-1/TRBV3-2 TGTGCCAGCAGCCAACCACTAGCGCGGGGAGAGACCCAGTACTTC CASSQPLARGETQYF
TRBJ2-3 - - TRBV19 TGTGCCAGTAGTATAGGACTAGTAGTTGATACGCAGTATTTT CASSIGLVVDTQYF
TRBJ2-2 - - TRBV24-1 TGTGCCACCAGTGATTTAGGCGGGGCACACACCGGGGAGCTGTTTTTT CATSDLGGAHTGELFF
TRBJ1-1 - few TRBV11-3 TGTGCCAGCAGCTTTCACATCAACACTGAAGCTTTCTTT CASSFHINTEAFF
TRBJ1-2 TRBD1 - TRBV11-2 TGTGCCAGCAGCTCAGACAGGGGAACACACAACTATGGCTACACCTTC CASSSDRGTHNYGYTF
TRBJ1-1 - - TRBV30 TGTGCCTGGGGGCGGGTCACTGAAGCTTTCTTT CAWGRVTEAFF
TRBJ2-7 - once TRBV2 TGTGCCAGCAGTGAAAGCGTGCGGGTCTCCTACGAGCAGTACTTC CASSESVRVSYEQYF
TRBJ2-7 - few TRBV9 TGTGCCAGCAGCGTAGAGGGAGGAAGCTCCTACGAGCAGTACTTC CASSVEGGSSYEQYF
TRBJ2-3 - - TRBV24-1 TGTGCCACCAGTGTAAGGAGCTCAGATACGCAGTATTTT CATSVRSSDTQYF
TRBJ2-1 TRBD1 - TRBV5-6 TGTGCCAGCAGCGGGGGACAGCTGTACAATGAGCAGTTCTTC CASSGGQLYNEQFF
TRBJ1-2 - few TRBV19 TGTGCCAGTAGTATGCAGGGTAGGCATGGCTACACCTTC CASSMQGRHGYTF
TRBJ2-5 - - TRBV25-1 TGTGCCAGCAGTGAATTCCGGGACAACGCTGAGACCCAGTACTTC CASSEFRDNAETQYF
TRBJ2-3 - - TRBV5-4 TGTGCCAGCAGCTTGGTGTCGGGACGGACCACAGATACGCAGTATTTT CASSLVSGRTTDTQYF
TRBJ1-5 - - TRBV4-2 TGTGCCAGCAGCCAAGATTTCTCCCATGATGGGCCCCAGCATTTT CASSQDFSHDGPQHF
TRBJ1-5 - - TRBV11-2 TGTGCCAGCAGCCTCCGGATTGAGGGCAATCAGCCCCAGCATTTT CASSLRIEGNQPQHF
TRBJ2-5 - - TRBV5-4 TGTGCCAGCAGCCCCCGTCTGGAGGAGACCCAGTACTTC CASSPRLEETQYF
TRBJ1-2 - once TRBV6-5 TGTGCCAGCACAGAAAGGGATGCCTATGGCTACACCTTC CASTERDAYGYTF
TRBJ1-2 - - TRBV20-1 TGCAGTGCTAGTTTCGCAGGAACTTTGAATGGCTACACCTTC CSASFAGTLNGYTF
TRBJ1-6 - - TRBV19 TGTGCCAGTAGTAGGCCTGGGGATAATTCACCCCTCCACTTT CASSRPGDNSPLHF
TRBJ2-1 - - TRBV18 TGTGCCAGCTCACCGTCCGCAGGCTATGCGAATGAGCAGTTCTTC CASSPSAGYANEQFF
TRBJ2-2 TRBD2 once TRBV14 TGTGCCAGCAGCCATGGGGACTACCGTTTGAACACCGGGGAGCTGTTTTTT CASSHGDYRLNTGELFF
TRBJ1-6 TRBD1 - TRBV28 TGTGCCAGCAGCCCTCCGGGACAGTTAAATTCACCCCTCCACTTT CASSPPGQLNSPLHF
TRBJ2-3 TRBD1 - TRBV6-2/TRBV6-3 TGTGCCAGCAGTTACCTCCGGGACAGGGTTTCGTATACGCAGTATTTT CASSYLRDRVSYTQYF
TRBJ2-1 - few TRBV19 TGTGCCAGTACCTGGGGGAGCTCCTACAATGAGCAGTTCTTC CASTWGSSYNEQFF
TRBJ1-5 TRBD1 - TRBV5-6 TGTGCCAGCAGCTATGGGACAGGGTATCAGCCCCAGCATTTT CASSYGTGYQPQHF
TRBJ2-1 TRBD1 - TRBV28 TGTGCCAGCAGCCCCCTGCAGGGGGTTTGGCTCTTC CASSPLQGVWLF
TRBJ1-1 TRBD1 - TRBV7-2 TGTGCCAGCAGCTTAGGGGCCCTCGACAGGGGTTACACTGAAGCTTTCTTT CASSLGALDRGYTEAFF
TRBJ2-5 - - TRBV12-3/TRBV12-4 TGTGCCAGCAGCCGGTACCAAGAGACCCAGTACTTC CASSRYQETQYF